Included here is one T cell receptor (beta chain) sequence, with context. Its antigen is currently unknown. The J segment lost 6 bases and the V segment lost 4 bases, leaving 4 bases of the junction unmatched. The CDR3 is 13 amino acids. Germline V gene sequence: CDR1 SQVTM, CDR2 ANQGSEA. 13 Jbeta primers and 60 Vbeta primers were used for the PCR. Here immunoSEQ multiplex PCR was the method, and the copy in TCRdb shows in-frame clones only, minus some. The sample shows 65,000 to 100,000 clones, around three quarters of them seen only once. This sample is drawn from a study of cytomegalovirus exposure and HLA in healthy donors. Notes on the study in general: 164 TCR beta chains were listed as cytomegalovirus-associated. A previous analysis found most TCR beta V segments productive roughly 87% or roughly 30% of the time. CMV serostatus was the sole immune exposure data available. Analysis was performed later, and it showed HLA-associated TCR beta chains to be more clonally expanded than equally common others.

The J gene is TRBJ1-2, the V gene TRBV29-1; 11 bases align to TRBD1. Material: PBMCs. This TCR was sampled from a man aged 40-49 years in good health and CMV-seronegative. Written as DNA, the CDR3 is TGCAGCGTTGTGGGACAGGGGGTAGATGGCTACACCTTC. Translated, it gives CSVVGQGVDGYTF.